Below are 15 T cell receptor beta chains sequenced from a single sample in a study of control samples from healthy donors and cancer patients. Assay used: immunoSEQ multiplex PCR; TCRdb lists only in-frame clones, some missing. Among 190,000 or so clones, roughly 93% were seen once, and the ten largest hold about 1.5%. What was sequenced was blood. The receptors come from a man between 18 and 29 years old in good health.

This clone appeared a few times. The chain recombines TRBV2 with TRBJ1-5; D remains ambiguous. V lost 7 bases, J lost 4 bases, and 14 bases lay in between. CDR1 SNHLY and CDR2 FYNNEI come from the germline V gene. The CDR3 extends over 14 amino acids. CDR3 residues: CASTSDSLNQPQHF. CDR3 in DNA: TGTGCCAGCACTTCGGACTCTCTAAATCAGCCCCAGCATTTT. The full variable domain, completed using reference TRBV2 and TRBJ1-5, is EPEVTQTPSHQVTQMGQEVILRCVPISNHLYFYWYRQILGQKVEFLVSFYNNEISEKSEIFDDQFSVERPDGSNFTLKIRSTKLEDSAMYFCASTSDSLNQPQHFGDGTRLSIL.

A few counts support this clone. V gene TRBV29-1 combines with J gene TRBJ1-2; possible D gene TRBD1, 5 bases. CDR3 length equals 12 residues. Germline V CDR1 and CDR2: SQVTM, ANQGSEA. V lost 6 bases and J lost 6, with 14 bases in between. The CDR3 region is CSVNRQIHGYTF. CDR3 bases: TGCAGCGTCAACCGACAGATACATGGCTACACCTTC.

The chain couples TRBV11-2 to TRBJ1-3; 7 nucleotides agree with TRBD1. V was clipped by 3 bases and J by 4 bases; unmatched bases: 9. The CDR3 length is 16 residues. Germline lookup yields CDR1 SGHAT and CDR2 FQNNGV. The CDR3 loop reads CASSFGGGEPGNTIYF. Written as DNA, the CDR3 is TGTGCCAGCAGCTTCGGAGGGGGCGAGCCAGGAAACACCATATATTTT.

The rearrangement uses TRBV29-1 and TRBJ1-2; D remains ambiguous. The CDR3 is made up of 16 amino acids. Trimming took off 7 bases at V and 1 base at J, with 22 bases between the two ends. The germline gives CDR1 SQVTM, CDR2 ANQGSEA. The CDR3 loop reads CSATRAAKGLNYGYTF. CDR3 bases: TGCAGCGCTACCCGGGCAGCAAAGGGCCTTAACTATGGCTACACCTTC.

The chain links TRBV29-1 to TRBJ2-7; 10 positions match TRBD1. V lost 7 bases to trimming and J lost 4 bases; unmatched junction nucleotides: 10. The CDR3 length is 14 residues. The germline V gene encodes CDR1 SQVTM and CDR2 ANQGSEA. The CDR3 nucleotides are TGCAGCGGCTCTCCCGGGACAGGGGCGTACGAGCAGTACTTC. Translated, it gives CSGSPGTGAYEQYF.

The V and J genes are TRBV5-1 and TRBJ1-6; 10 bases are shared with TRBD1. V lost 4 bases and J lost 7; bases outside the gene matches: 5. Germline loops: CDR1 SGHRS, CDR2 YFSETQ. The CDR3 spans 15 residues. The DNA for the CDR3 is TGCGCCAGCAGCCGGACAGGGGGGACGAATTCACCCCTCCACTTT. It specifies CASSRTGGTNSPLHF.

The V and J genes are TRBV18 and TRBJ1-5, with D perhaps matching TRBD1 (5 bases). Trimming took 2 bases from V and 3 from J, leaving 8 bases between them. The germline V gene encodes CDR1 KGHSH and CDR2 LQKENI. The CDR3 has 14 residues. The CDR3 nucleotides are TGTGCCAGCTCACCAGGGGGGGACAATCAGCCCCAGCATTTT. Protein: CASSPGGDNQPQHF.

The chain couples TRBV18 to TRBJ1-3, with D possibly TRBD1 on 6 matching bases. The V and J ends lost 3 bases and 1 base respectively, with 16 bases between them. Germline V lookup: CDR1 KGHSH, CDR2 LQKENI. The length of the CDR3 is 17 residues. The CDR3 protein is CASSPLPITGSGNTIYF. CDR3 nucleotides: TGTGCCAGCTCACCCCTTCCAATTACAGGGTCTGGAAACACCATATATTTT. Looking up the rest from reference TRBV18 and TRBJ1-3 gives the full variable domain: NAGVMQNPRHLVRRRGQEARLRCSPMKGHSHVYWYRQLPEEGLKFMVYLQKENIIDESGMPKERFSAEFPKEGPSILRIQQVVRGDSAAYFCASSPLPITGSGNTIYFGEGSWLTVV.

This chain links TRBV24-1 with TRBJ2-7; no firm D call. Germline loops: CDR1 KGHDR, CDR2 SFDVKD. Trimming removed 7 bases from V and 3 bases from J, with 12 bases in between. The CDR3 runs 13 residues. The CDR3 DNA reads TGTGCCACCAGCTCCGACACACGCTACGAGCAGTACTTC. Protein sequence: CATSSDTRYEQYF.

This clone was seen a single time. This rearrangement joins TRBV24-1 to TRBJ1-5; D possibly corresponds to TRBD1 (5 bases). Germline CDR1 reads KGHDR; CDR2 reads SFDVKD. Trimming took off 9 bases at V and 1 base at J, with 6 bases between the two ends. CDR3 length: 12 amino acids. This CDR3 reads CATQGSNQPQHF. The DNA of the CDR3 is TGTGCCACCCAGGGAAGCAATCAGCCCCAGCATTTT.

The rearrangement uses TRBV15 and TRBJ2-7; D perhaps matches TRBD2 (6 bases). V was pared by 3 bases and J by 2 bases, with 14 bases between. The germline V gene encodes CDR1 LNHNV and CDR2 YYDKDF (reference sequence). The CDR3 length is 15 residues. In nucleotides, the CDR3 is TGTGCCACCAGCAGGCCCACGGAGGGGACCTACGAGCAGTACTTC. It yields the protein CATSRPTEGTYEQYF.

This clone is a singleton in its sample. This chain links TRBV3-1 (or the pseudogene TRBV3-2) with TRBJ1-3; D remains ambiguous. V dropped 6 bases and J dropped 0 bases, with 18 bases sitting between them. Looked up from germline, CDR1 is LGHDT and CDR2 is YNNKEL (reference sequence). The CDR3 has 17 amino acids. The CDR3 protein is CASSRTASGYSGNTIYF. The CDR3 nucleotides are TGTGCCAGCAGTCGTACAGCATCGGGGTACTCTGGAAACACCATATATTTT.

This sequence joins TRBV6-2 or TRBV6-3 and TRBJ1-4; D perhaps matches TRBD1 (6 bases). The V end was cut by 4 bases, the J end by 0 bases, with 12 bases between. Germline V gene data show CDR1 as MNHEY and CDR2 as SVGEGT. The CDR3 runs 16 residues. This CDR3 reads CASSSGDPATNEKLFF. The CDR3 DNA is TGTGCCAGCAGTTCAGGGGATCCGGCAACTAATGAAAAACTGTTTTTT.

Comment on this clone: This sample also contains other DNA sequences that code for the same CDR3. The chain carries TRBV14 and TRBJ1-4; tentatively, D is TRBD1 (5 bases). V was pared by 4 bases and J by 8 bases, with 17 bases between. The CDR3 is made up of 15 amino acids. Germline CDR1 reads SGHDN; CDR2 reads FVKESK. CDR3 loop: CASSPLGREREKLFF. The CDR3 nucleotides read TGTGCCAGCAGCCCCCTCGGCAGGGAGCGCGAAAAACTGTTTTTT.

The rearrangement joins TRBV30 to TRBJ2-7; D is unresolved. Trimming removed 2 bases at V and 0 bases at J, with 17 bases between. The CDR3 covers 16 residues. Germline values: CDR1 GTSNPN, CDR2 SVGIG (reference sequence). CDR3 nucleotide sequence: TGTGCCTGGAGTCCCTGGACGGTATTCAGCTCCTACGAGCAGTACTTC. Protein sequence: CAWSPWTVFSSYEQYF.